This T cell receptor beta chain was identified in a study of T cell repertoires in cytomegalovirus infection. Study at large: CMV infection plus the matching HLA type was flagged by public TCR beta signatures. The study's findings and limits: Ex vivo, HLA-C-restricted CMV-specific TCR beta clonotypes prevailed over the rest of the response. Accumulated public TCR beta family frequency recognized individuals carrying CMV together with the relevant HLA.

TCRdb re-called the reads with MiXCR, one entry per CDR3 protein. This sample has around 280,000 distinct CDR3 sequences, with about 8.8% found just once. Comment on this clonotype: What it binds is unknown.

Germline V gene data show CDR1 as MNHEY and CDR2 as SVGAGI. The CDR3 is 15 amino acids. V shed 8 bases and J 6 bases; nucleotides not matched to a gene: 11. This TCR derives from a human donor in good health (CMV status not recorded). Some clones in this sample may be carry-over from other donors' samples. The sequencing sample was made of PBMCs. The rearrangement uses TRBV6-5 and TRBJ2-2; 8 nucleotides align to TRBD2. For the CDR3, the DNA is TGTGCCAGCCGACGGGGGGGAAGCAAAGCCGGGGAGCTGTTTTTT. The encoded protein is CASRRGGSKAGELFF.